This paragraph reports one TCR beta chain. Its antigen target is currently unknown. No base qualities exist here, and no much larger clone lies one base off it. This entry is derived from a study of cytomegalovirus exposure and HLA in healthy donors (dated by TCRdb to about 2017). Broadly, across the study: According to an earlier analysis of 550 to 700 of the donors, 200 million or so T cells yielded 117 million unique TCR beta sequences and more than 250 Gb of sequence data. Around 320 gigabases of sequencing data and approximately 85 million unique TCR sequences were included in an early release covering about 620 HLA-typed donors. Of the roughly 400 genotyped donors, 80% to 90% were placed in the genetic ancestry cluster associated with self-reported Caucasian donors. The study was designed to test whether signatures of past pathogen exposure could be identified by cataloging public T cell receptors. The study used immunosequencing to profile the T cell repertoires of 666 subjects and linked those repertoires to cytomegalovirus serostatus. Besides the first cohort of around 700 subjects, a separate validation cohort made up of some 110 different subjects was used. To predict cytomegalovirus infection status, the study brought together high-throughput TCR immunosequencing, statistical association of individual TCRs with disease status, and machine learning. A later analysis re-analyzed previously published TCR beta repertoires from about 600 donors and added high-resolution HLA genotyping to study TCR occurrence patterns. Rather than drawing on any new phenotypic data, the later analysis identified candidate immune exposures from TCR beta sequences and the way those sequences occurred across donors. An earlier analysis of 450 to 750 of the donors used high-throughput TCR beta sequencing to judge whether each TCR beta V gene segment behaved as functional or pseudogenic. Donor age, sex, ethnicity and CMV serostatus were compiled together with the repertoire data. A later genetic analysis took genome-wide SNP genotypes for about 65% of the 666 donors and used that subset as a discovery cohort. All discovery cohort repertoires had been generated using a single sequencing platform. Class I and class II HLA loci were covered by the typing at four-digit resolution. Typing coverage varied by locus: roughly 629-640 donors for A, B, C, DRB1 and DQB1; 500 to 550 for DQA1; 606 for DPA1; around 490 for DPB1. Because of strong linkage in the cohort, five DR-DQ haplotypes were treated as single units for association and clustering. Among 398 genotyped donors of the cohort, an average of around 220,000 unique TCR beta nucleotide sequences was sequenced per donor, of which 15% to 20% were non-productive.

To prepare the library, the immunoSEQ multiplex PCR assay was applied. A mixture of 60 forward primers for TCR Vbeta segments and 13 reverse primers for TCR Jbeta segments was used in the multiplex PCR. The CDR3 region of rearranged TCR beta genes was amplified from genomic DNA with a multiplex PCR assay. The Illumina HiSeq System was used to sequence the amplified TCR beta libraries as 87-base-pair reads. Per the source publication's procedure: A later analysis counted about 80 million unique TCR beta chains across the 670 or so repertoires, and 10 million to 11 million of these chains were shared by at least two donors. Raw reads were error-corrected and collapsed into unique sequences by a nearest-neighbor algorithm in which closely related sequences were merged to remove PCR and sequencing errors. Alignment of CDR3 sequences to IMGT reference sequences was used to assign V, D and J gene segments. For a sequence to be retained, a match of at least six nucleotides to both a V gene segment and a J gene segment was required. A rearrangement counted as productive if the CDR3 had no stop codons and remained in frame with V and J, and every other rearrangement counted as non-productive. Following IMGT convention, CDR3 was defined as the stretch from the second conserved V-encoded cysteine to the conserved J-encoded phenylalanine. The earlier analysis of about 610 of the donors excluded sequences that lacked an unambiguous match to a single V gene segment. In an earlier analysis of 587 of the donors, a V segment was called functional when productive rearrangements were above 56.7%, and segregating when the standard deviation between donors exceeded 5%. To diagnose cytomegalovirus status from the catalog of TCR beta chain sequences, a statistical classification framework was built. V and J gene assignment, in a later analysis, came from comparing TCR nucleotide sequences with IMGT/GENE-DB human TR gene sequences. Using the TCRdist pipeline, a later analysis assigned CDR3 sequences along with most-parsimonious VDJ recombination scenarios. In a later analysis, every TCR beta chain was defined by the combination of its CDR3 amino acid sequence and its V-gene family, and reads without a unique V-gene family were dropped. To address suspected cross-contamination and a sequencing artifact, a later analysis removed over 500 highly shared, low-generation-probability nucleotide sequences. A later analysis calculated a clonal expansion index for each public chain from normalized within-repertoire ranks of inferred template counts. Generation probabilities in a later analysis came from a VDJ recombination model fitted to out-of-frame rearrangements, and those results were checked against IGoR. Hypergeometric tests were used in a later analysis to score TCR-TCR, TCR-HLA and TCR-CMV co-occurrence, with a repertoire-size bias correction applied to the TCR pairs. In a later analysis, false discovery rates were estimated by permuting HLA or CMV assignments 20 times. A later analysis grouped co-occurring TCRs with DBSCAN, adding TCRdist sequence similarity when clustering within HLA-allele-positive subsets. Co-occurrence clustering excluded repertoires with fewer than 30,000 or more than 120,000 public chains, plus five with anomalous nucleotide sharing. Sourced from immuneACCESS, this table was stored by TCRdb with only in-frame sequences that have V and J called. A share of the clones is absent; for the studies checked, an unresolved V gene accounts for under half, and the remainder has no known explanation. V, J and clone size were drawn from that table, and D and trimming were deduced from the DNA. In all, the sample holds 100,000 or so clones, and around three quarters of those were seen once. Less than 6% of the sample is held by the ten biggest clonotypes.

The investigation overall reported the following: Correlated functional status among segregating V segments might reflect linkage disequilibrium, but an unknown experimental factor could not be ruled out. An association between a missense DCLRE1C variant and V-gene and J-gene trimming of TCR beta chains was found in a later genetic analysis and replicated in an independent cohort. In a later analysis, HLA-associated TCR beta chains were found to be more clonally expanded and to have lower generation probabilities than equally common non-associated chains. Most CMV-associated TCR beta chains appeared to be HLA-restricted in a later analysis, and the HLA associations seemed to be driven largely by CMV exposure. The study gave a list of 150 to 200 TCR beta chains associated with cytomegalovirus. The presence/absence analyses assumed that sequencing depth was roughly uniform across donors, and that assumption may not be true. A further reported finding was that TCR beta sequences accurately predicted the HLA-A and HLA-B alleles for most subjects in the first cohort. Most TCR sequences were seen in very few donors, while some public TCRs were found in many individuals. This cohort had only TCR beta chains sequenced, and the lack of alpha or paired-chain data limited which features could be detected. It was suggested by the authors that the approach could potentially be generalized to other disease states and immunological phenotypes. When HLA alleles, especially DR and DQ, strongly co-occurred, TCR associations were difficult to assign to individual alleles. A group of highly shared sequence variants was considered likely to be a technical artifact of the sequencing pipeline. A later genetic analysis reported fewer N-insertions in productive TCRs among donors in an Asian-associated ancestry cluster than the roughly 700-donor mean. According to a later analysis, parvovirus B19, influenza, CMV and Epstein-Barr virus appeared linked to several top co-occurrence clusters. Because counts were too low, about 15 rarely observed V segments, including chromosome 9 orphons, were left out of the earlier analysis of 500 to 650 of the donors. In vitro tests confirmed that a few of the cytomegalovirus-associated TCR beta chains recognize cytomegalovirus antigens. An earlier analysis of approximately 590 of the donors showed that most TCR beta V segments appeared in productive rearrangements either about 87% or about 30% of the time, which broadly matched IMGT annotations. Because HLA typing was unavailable for some donors at each locus, only the typed subset was used in association tests. CMV serostatus was the only immune exposure information available for the cohort. A later analysis found that TCR association rates varied across HLA loci, with DRB1 alleles showing the most associated TCRs and HLA-C alleles the fewest. At a false discovery rate of 0.05, a later analysis linked fewer than 20,000 TCR beta sequences to specific HLA alleles. Cytomegalovirus status was reported to be diagnosed by the classifier with high specificity and sensitivity in both the original and validation cohorts.

In total, roughly 670 healthy bone marrow donors made up the cohort. All cohort members were sampled while nominally healthy, although unrecorded immune exposures were likely present. The donor tested CMV seropositive and was one of the 289 seropositive cohort members. A peripheral blood sample was collected from each donor, and TCR beta sequencing was performed on peripheral blood mononuclear cells. Genomic DNA extraction from the blood cell samples was performed with the Qiagen DNeasy Blood Extraction Kit. The TCR sequence derives from a man aged 25-45 years in good health and CMV-seropositive. Sequenced sample: PBMCs.

This receptor carries the CDR3 CASTLTGGYGYTF. The bases read TGTGCCAGCACTCTGACAGGGGGATATGGCTACACCTTC. The rearranged segments are TRBV2 and TRBJ1-2, with 9 bases in between that match TRBD1. The CDR3 covers 13 residues, taking in both the cysteine and the phenylalanine. Only the CDR3 DNA is retained, 39 bases long and in frame from the first base. CDR1 is given as SNHLY and CDR2 as FYNNEI, both from the germline V gene. Ends trimmed: V by 7 bases, J by 5 bases; bases unmatched to a gene: 5. Here the CDR3 is joined to the reference TRBV2 and TRBJ1-2 genes, and the full variable domain is: EPEVTQTPSHQVTQMGQEVILRCVPISNHLYFYWYRQILGQKVEFLVSFYNNEISEKSEIFDDQFSVERPDGSNFTLKIRSTKLEDSAMYFCASTLTGGYGYTFGSGTRLTVV.